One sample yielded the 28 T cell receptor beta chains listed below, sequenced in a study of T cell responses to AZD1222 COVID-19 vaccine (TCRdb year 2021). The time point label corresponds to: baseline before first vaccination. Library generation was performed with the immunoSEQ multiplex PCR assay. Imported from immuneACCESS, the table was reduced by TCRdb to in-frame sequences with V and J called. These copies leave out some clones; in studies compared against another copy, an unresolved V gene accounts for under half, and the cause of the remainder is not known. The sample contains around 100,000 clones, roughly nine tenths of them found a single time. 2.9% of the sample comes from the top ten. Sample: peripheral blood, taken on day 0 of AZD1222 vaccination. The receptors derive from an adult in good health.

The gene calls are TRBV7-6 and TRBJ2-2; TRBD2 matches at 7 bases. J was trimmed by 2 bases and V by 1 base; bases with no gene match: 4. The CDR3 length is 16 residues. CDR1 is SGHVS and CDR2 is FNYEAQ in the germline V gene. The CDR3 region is CASSLEPGGNTGELFF. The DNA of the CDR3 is TGTGCCAGCAGCTTAGAGCCGGGGGGTAACACCGGGGAGCTGTTTTTT.

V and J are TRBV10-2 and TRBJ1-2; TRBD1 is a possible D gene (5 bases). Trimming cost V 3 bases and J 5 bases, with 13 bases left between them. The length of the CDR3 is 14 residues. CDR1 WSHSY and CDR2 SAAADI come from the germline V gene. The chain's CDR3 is CASSDPGEQYGYTF. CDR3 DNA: TGCGCCAGCAGTGACCCGGGGGAACAATATGGCTACACCTTC.

CDR3 in amino acids: CASSLQPASGPLHF. CDR3 in DNA: TGTGCCAGCAGCTTACAACCTGCCTCAGGACCCCTCCACTTT. The gene calls are TRBV7-2 and TRBJ1-6; D remains unclear. Germline CDR1 SGHTA, CDR2 FQGNSA. This CDR3 comprises 14 residues. Trimming stripped 2 bases from V and 12 bases from J, with 14 bases between.

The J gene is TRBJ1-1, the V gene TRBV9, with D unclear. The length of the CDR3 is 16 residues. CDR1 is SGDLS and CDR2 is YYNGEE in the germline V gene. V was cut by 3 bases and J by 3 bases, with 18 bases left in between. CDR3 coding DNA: TGTGCCAGCAGCGCATATAACGTACTGGGAGACACTGAAGCTTTCTTT. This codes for CASSAYNVLGDTEAFF.

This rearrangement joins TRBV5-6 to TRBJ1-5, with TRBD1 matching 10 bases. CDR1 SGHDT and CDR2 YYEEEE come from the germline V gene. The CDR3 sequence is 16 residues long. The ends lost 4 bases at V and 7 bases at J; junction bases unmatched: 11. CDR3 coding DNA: TGTGCCAGCAGCCTACGGACAGGGGGGTTGGGGCAGCCCCAGCATTTT. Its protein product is CASSLRTGGLGQPQHF.

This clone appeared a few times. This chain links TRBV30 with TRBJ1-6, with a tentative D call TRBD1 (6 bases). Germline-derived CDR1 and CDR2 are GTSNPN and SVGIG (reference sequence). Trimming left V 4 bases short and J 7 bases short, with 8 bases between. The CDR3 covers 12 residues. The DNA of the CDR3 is TGTGCCTGGACTCAGGGGAATTCACCCCTCCACTTT. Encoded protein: CAWTQGNSPLHF. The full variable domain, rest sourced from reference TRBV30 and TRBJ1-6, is SQTIHQWPATLVQPVGSPLSLECTVEGTSNPNLYWYRQAAGRGLQLLFYSVGIGQISSEVPQNLSASRPQDRQFILSSKKLLLSDSGFYLCAWTQGNSPLHFGNGTRLTVT.

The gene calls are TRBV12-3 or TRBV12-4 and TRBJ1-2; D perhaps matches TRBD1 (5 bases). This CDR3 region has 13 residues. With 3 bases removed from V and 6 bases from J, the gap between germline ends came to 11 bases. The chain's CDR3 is CASSLGRVDGYTF. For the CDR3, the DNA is TGTGCCAGCAGTTTGGGCAGGGTGGATGGCTACACCTTC.

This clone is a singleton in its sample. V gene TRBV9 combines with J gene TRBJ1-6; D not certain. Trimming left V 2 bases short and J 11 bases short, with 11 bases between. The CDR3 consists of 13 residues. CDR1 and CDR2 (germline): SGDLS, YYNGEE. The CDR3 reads CASSVDRSPPLHF. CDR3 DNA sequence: TGTGCCAGCAGCGTGGATCGATCTCCACCCCTCCACTTT.

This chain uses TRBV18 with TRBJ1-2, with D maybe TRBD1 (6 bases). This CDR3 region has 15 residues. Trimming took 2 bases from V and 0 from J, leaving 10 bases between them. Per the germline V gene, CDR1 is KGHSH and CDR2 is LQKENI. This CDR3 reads CASSPSAGANYGYTF. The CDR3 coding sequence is TGTGCCAGCTCACCAAGTGCAGGGGCTAACTATGGCTACACCTTC.

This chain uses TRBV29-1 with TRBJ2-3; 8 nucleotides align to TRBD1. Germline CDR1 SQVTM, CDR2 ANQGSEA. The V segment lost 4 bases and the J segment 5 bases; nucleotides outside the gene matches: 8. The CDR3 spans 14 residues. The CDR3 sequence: CSVVGGQGRDTQYF. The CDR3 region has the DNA TGCAGCGTTGTTGGAGGACAGGGTAGAGATACGCAGTATTTT.

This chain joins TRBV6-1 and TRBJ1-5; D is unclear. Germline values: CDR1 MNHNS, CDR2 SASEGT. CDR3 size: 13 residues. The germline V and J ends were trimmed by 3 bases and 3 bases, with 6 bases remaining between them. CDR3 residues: CASSETFNQPQHF. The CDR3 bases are TGTGCCAGCAGTGAGACCTTCAATCAGCCCCAGCATTTT.

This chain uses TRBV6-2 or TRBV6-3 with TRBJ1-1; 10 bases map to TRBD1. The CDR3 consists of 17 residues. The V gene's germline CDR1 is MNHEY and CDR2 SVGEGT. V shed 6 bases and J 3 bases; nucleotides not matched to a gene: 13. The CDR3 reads CASSLSLTGTGDTEAFF. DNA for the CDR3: TGTGCCAGCAGCCTTTCGTTGACCGGGACAGGGGACACTGAAGCTTTCTTT.

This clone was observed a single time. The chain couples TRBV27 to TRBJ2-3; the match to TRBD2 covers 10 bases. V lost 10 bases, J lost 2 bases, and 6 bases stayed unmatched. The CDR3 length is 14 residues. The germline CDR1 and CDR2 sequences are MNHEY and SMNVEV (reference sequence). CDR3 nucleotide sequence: TGTGCCACCCGAGCGGGGGGGTCCACAGATACGCAGTATTTT. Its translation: CATRAGGSTDTQYF.

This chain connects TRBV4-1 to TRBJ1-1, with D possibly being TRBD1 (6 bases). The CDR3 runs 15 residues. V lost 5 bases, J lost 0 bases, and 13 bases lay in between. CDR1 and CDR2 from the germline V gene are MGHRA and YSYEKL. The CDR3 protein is CASSKKTGLNTEAFF. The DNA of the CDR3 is TGCGCCAGCAGCAAGAAGACAGGACTGAACACTGAAGCTTTCTTT.

CDR3 region: CASSESWNNEQFF. In DNA form, the CDR3 reads TGTGCCAGCAGTGAATCATGGAACAATGAGCAGTTCTTC. This chain links TRBV25-1 with TRBJ2-1; D is undetermined. Trimming removed 1 base from V and 5 bases from J, with 6 bases in between. The germline gives CDR1 MGHDK, CDR2 SYGVNS. This CDR3 region has 13 residues.

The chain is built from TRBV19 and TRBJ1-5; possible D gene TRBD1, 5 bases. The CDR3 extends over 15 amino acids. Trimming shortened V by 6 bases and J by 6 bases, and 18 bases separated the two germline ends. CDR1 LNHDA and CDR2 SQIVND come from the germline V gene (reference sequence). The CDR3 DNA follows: TGTGCCAGTAGCCGGACACATGATATGGGTCAGCCCCAGCATTTT. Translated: CASSRTHDMGQPQHF.

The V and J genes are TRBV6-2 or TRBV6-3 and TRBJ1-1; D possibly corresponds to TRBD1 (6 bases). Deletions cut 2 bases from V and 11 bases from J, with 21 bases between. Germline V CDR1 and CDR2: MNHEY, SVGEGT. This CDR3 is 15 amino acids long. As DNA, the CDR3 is TGTGCCAGCAGTTACAGCAGGGGTTCATTTGCCGAGGCTTTCTTT. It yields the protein CASSYSRGSFAEAFF.

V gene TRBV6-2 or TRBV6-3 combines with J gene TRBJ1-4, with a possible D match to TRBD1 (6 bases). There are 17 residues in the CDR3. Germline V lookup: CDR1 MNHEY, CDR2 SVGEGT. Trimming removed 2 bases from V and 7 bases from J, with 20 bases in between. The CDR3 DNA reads TGTGCCAGCAGTTACGAACGGGACATTTCTTCCGGTGAAAAACTGTTTTTT. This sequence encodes CASSYERDISSGEKLFF.

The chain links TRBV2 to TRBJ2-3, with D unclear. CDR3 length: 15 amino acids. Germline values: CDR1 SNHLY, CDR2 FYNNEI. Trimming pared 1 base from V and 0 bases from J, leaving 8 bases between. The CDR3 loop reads CASSEVAASTDTQYF. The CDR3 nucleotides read TGTGCCAGCAGTGAAGTAGCAGCTAGCACAGATACGCAGTATTTT.

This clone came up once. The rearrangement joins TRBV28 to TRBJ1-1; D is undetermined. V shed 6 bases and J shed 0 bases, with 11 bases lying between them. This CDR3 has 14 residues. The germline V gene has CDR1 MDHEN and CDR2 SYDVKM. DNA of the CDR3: TGTGCCAGCAGCGTGGGCGCCATGAACACTGAAGCTTTCTTT. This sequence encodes CASSVGAMNTEAFF.

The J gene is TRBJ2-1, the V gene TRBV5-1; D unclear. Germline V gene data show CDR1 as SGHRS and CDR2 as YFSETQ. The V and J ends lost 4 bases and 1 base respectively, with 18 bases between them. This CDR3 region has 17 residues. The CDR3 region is CASSTPLGSSSYNEQFF. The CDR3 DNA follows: TGCGCCAGCAGCACCCCCCTGGGGTCCTCTTCCTACAATGAGCAGTTCTTC.

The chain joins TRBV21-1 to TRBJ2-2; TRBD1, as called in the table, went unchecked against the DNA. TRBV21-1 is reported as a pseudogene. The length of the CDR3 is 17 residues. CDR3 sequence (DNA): TGTCCCCCCCGCGACTCTGAGACAGGGGTCCCCACCGGGGAGCTGTTTTTT. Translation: CPPRDSETGVPTGELFF.

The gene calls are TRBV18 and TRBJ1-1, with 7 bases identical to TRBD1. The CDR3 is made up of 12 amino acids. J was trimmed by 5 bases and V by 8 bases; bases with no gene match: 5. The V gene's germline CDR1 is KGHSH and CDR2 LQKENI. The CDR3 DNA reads TGTGCCAGCACGGGACAGAGGACTGAAGCTTTCTTT. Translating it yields CASTGQRTEAFF.

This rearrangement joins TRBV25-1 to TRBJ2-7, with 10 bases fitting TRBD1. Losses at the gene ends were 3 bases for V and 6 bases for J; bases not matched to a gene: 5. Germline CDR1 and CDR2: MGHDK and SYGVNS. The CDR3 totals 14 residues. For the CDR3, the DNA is TGTGCCAGCAGTGATGACAGGGGGCCGGGCGAGCAGTACTTC. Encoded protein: CASSDDRGPGEQYF.

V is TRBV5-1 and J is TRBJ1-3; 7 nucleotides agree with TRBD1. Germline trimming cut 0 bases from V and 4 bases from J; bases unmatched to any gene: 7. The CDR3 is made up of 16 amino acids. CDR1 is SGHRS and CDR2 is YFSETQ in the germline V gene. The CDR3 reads CASSLDGDRGGNTIYF. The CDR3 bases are TGCGCCAGCAGCTTGGATGGGGACAGAGGCGGAAACACCATATATTTT.

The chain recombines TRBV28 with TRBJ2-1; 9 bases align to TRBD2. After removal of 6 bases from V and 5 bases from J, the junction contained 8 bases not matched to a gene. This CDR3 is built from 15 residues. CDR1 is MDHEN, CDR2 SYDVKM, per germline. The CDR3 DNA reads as TGTGCCAGCAGCAGACTAGCGGAGGTAGACAATGAGCAGTTCTTC. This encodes CASSRLAEVDNEQFF.

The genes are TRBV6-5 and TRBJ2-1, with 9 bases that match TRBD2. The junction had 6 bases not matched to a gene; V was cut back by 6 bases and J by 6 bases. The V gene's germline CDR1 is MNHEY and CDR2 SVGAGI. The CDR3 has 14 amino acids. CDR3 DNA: TGTGCCAGCAGACCGGGACTAGCCGGCAATGAGCAGTTCTTC. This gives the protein CASRPGLAGNEQFF.

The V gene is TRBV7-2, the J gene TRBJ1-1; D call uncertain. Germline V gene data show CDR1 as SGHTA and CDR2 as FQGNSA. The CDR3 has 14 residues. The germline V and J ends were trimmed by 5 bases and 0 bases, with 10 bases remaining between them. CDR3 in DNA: TGTGCCAGCAGCGTCACAGCCTTGAACACTGAAGCTTTCTTT. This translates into CASSVTALNTEAFF. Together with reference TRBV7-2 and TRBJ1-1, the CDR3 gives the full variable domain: GAGVSQSPSNKVTEKGKDVELRCDPISGHTALYWYRQSLGQGLEFLIYFQGNSAPDKSGLPSDRFSAERTGGSVSTLTIQRTQQEDSAVYLCASSVTALNTEAFFGQGTRLTVV.